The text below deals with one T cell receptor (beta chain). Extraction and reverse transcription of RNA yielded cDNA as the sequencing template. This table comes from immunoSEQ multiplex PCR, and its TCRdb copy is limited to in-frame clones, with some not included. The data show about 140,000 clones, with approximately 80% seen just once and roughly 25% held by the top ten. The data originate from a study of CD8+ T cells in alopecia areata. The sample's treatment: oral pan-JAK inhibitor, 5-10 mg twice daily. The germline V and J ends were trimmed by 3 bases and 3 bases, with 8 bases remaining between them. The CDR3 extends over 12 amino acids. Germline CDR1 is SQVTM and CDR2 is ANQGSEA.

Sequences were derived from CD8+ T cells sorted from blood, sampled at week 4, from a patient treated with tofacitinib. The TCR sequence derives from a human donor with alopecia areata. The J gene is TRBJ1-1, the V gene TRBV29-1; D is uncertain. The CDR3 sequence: CSVESGYTEAFF. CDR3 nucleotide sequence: TGCAGCGTTGAGTCCGGGTACACTGAAGCTTTCTTT. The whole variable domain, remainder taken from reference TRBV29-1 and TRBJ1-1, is SAVISQKPSRDICQRGTSLTIQCQVDSQVTMMFWYRQQPGQSLTLIATANQGSEATYESGFVIDKFPISRPNLTFSTLTVSNMSPEDSSIYLCSVESGYTEAFFGQGTRLTVV.